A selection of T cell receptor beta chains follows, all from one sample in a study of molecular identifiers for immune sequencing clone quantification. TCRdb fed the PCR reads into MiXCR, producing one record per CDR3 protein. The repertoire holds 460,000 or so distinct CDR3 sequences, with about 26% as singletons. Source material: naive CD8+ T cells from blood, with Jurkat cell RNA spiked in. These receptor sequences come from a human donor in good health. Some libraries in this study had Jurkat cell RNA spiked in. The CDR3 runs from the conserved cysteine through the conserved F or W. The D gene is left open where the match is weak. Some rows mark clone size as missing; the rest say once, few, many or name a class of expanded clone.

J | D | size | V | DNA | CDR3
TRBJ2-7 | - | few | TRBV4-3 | TGCGCCAGCAGCCCACCGACAGGTATACCCTACGAGCAGTACTTC | CASSPPTGIPYEQYF
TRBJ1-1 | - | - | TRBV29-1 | TGCAGCGTTAAATTTCAGAACACTGAAGCTTTCTTT | CSVKFQNTEAFF
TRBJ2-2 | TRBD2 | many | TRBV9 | TGTGCCAGCAGCTTAGGGACTAGCCCAACCGGGGAGCTGTTTTTT | CASSLGTSPTGELFF
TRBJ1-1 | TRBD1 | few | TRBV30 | TGTGCCTGGAGCGGGGTCAGGGGGGGCACTGAAGCTTTCTTT | CAWSGVRGGTEAFF
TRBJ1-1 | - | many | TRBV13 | TGTGCCAGCAGCTTAGGCCTCCACGGGGTGGCTGAAGCTTTCTTT | CASSLGLHGVAEAFF
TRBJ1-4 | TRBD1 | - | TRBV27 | TGTGCCAGCAGTTCAACAGGGGATAGGGCAACTAATGAAAAACTGTTTTTT | CASSSTGDRATNEKLFF
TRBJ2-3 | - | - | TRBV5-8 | TGTGCCAGCAGCTTGGAGCCAGATACAGTTACGCAGTATTTT | CASSLEPDTVTQYF
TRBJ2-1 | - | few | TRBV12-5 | TGTGCTAGTGGACAAGGCGGGTCCTCCTACAATGAGCAGTTCTTC | CASGQGGSSYNEQFF
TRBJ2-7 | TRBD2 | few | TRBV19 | TGTGCCAGTAGCGGGAGGACAAACCAACCCCACGAGCAGTACTTC | CASSGRTNQPHEQYF
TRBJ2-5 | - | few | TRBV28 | TGTGCCAGCAGGCTAGAAGGGAGCCCAAAAGAGACCCAGTACTTC | CASRLEGSPKETQYF
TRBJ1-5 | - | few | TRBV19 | TGTGCCAGTAGTATGGGGTCCAGGGGTAATCAGCCCCAGCATTTT | CASSMGSRGNQPQHF
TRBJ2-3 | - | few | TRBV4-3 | TGCGCCAGCAGCCAAGACCGATGGACTAGCACAGATACGCAGTATTTT | CASSQDRWTSTDTQYF
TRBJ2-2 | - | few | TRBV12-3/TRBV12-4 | TGTGCCAGCAGTTTATTACGGGGGAAGAACACCGGGGAGCTGTTTTTT | CASSLLRGKNTGELFF
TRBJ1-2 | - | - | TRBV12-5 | TGTGCTAGTGGTTTGGAACGAGAAATCGGACAGAGAGCTAACTATGGCTACACCTTC | CASGLEREIGQRANYGYTF
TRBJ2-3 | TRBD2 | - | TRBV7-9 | TGTGCCAGCAGCTCTCTGGGGGGGGAGGCAGATACGCAGTATTTT | CASSSLGGEADTQYF
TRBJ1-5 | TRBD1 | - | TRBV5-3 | TGTGCCAGCAGCTTGGTTCTCGGGAGACAGGGTGGACAGCCCCAGCATTTT | CASSLVLGRQGGQPQHF
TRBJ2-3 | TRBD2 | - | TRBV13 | TGTGCCAGCAGCTTAGGGGGACTAGCGGGATCTAGCACAGATACGCAGTATTTT | CASSLGGLAGSSTDTQYF
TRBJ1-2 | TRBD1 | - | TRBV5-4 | TGTGCCAGCAGCCGTGACAGGGCCGGCTACACCTTC | CASSRDRAGYTF
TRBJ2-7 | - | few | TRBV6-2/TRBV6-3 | TGTGCCAGCAGTTTCACGAATAAACAGGCTTCCTACGAGCAGTACTTC | CASSFTNKQASYEQYF
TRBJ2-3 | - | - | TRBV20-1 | TGCAGTGTTAGTGCGGGCGATTACCGTTCAGATACGCAGTATTTT | CSVSAGDYRSDTQYF
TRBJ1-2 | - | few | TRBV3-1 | TGTGCCAGCAGCCTGAAAGGCTCGGTGATCTATGGCTACACCTTC | CASSLKGSVIYGYTF
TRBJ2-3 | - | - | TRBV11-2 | TGTGCCAGCAGCTCCTATAGTCGGACAGATACGCAGTATTTT | CASSSYSRTDTQYF
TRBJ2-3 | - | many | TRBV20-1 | TGCAGTGCTCCTACTTTGGGCGCACGCACAGATACGCAGTATTTT | CSAPTLGARTDTQYF
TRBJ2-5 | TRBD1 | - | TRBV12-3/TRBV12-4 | TGTGCCAGCAGTTTGGTTACAGGGGCGGAGACCCAGTACTTC | CASSLVTGAETQYF
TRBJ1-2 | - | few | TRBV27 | TGTGCCAGCAGGCCGAACAGCTCTAACTATGGCTACACCTTC | CASRPNSSNYGYTF
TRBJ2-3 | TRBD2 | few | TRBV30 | TGTGCCTGGAGTGTAGGACTAGCGGGAGGGCCGGGAGATACGCAGTATTTT | CAWSVGLAGGPGDTQYF
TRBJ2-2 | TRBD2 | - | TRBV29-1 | TGCAGCGTTGCGGGGGGTCCGGGCACCGGGGAGCTGTTTTTT | CSVAGGPGTGELFF
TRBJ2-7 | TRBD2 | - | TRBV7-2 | TGTGCCAGCCTAGTAGCGGGGGGCAGTTACGAGCAGTACTTC | CASLVAGGSYEQYF
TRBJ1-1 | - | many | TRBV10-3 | TGTGCCATCAGTGGGGACCGCGCAGCGAACACTGAAGCTTTCTTT | CAISGDRAANTEAFF
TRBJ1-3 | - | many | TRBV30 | TGTGCCTGGAGCCCACCTTTTTTCTCTGGAAACACCATATATTTT | CAWSPPFFSGNTIYF
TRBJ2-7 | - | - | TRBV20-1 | TGCAGTGCTAGAGTGACTAGAGTACCCTACGAGCAGTACTTC | CSARVTRVPYEQYF
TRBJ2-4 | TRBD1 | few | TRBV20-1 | TGCAGTGCTAGGGGACAGAGCAAAAACATTCAGTACTTC | CSARGQSKNIQYF
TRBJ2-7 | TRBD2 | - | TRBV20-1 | TGCAGTGCTAGGGAGAGCGGGAGGACACCCTACGAGCAGTACTTC | CSARESGRTPYEQYF
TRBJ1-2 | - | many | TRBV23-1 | TGCGCCAGCAGTCAAGGGCAGTCTTATGGCTACACCTTC | CASSQGQSYGYTF
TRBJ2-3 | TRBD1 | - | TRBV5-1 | TGCGCCAGCTGCTTGAAGAAGGGGGCTGATACGCAGTATTTT | CASCLKKGADTQYF
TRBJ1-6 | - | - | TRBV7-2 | TGTGCCAGCAGCTTAGCGGAGTGGTCCTGGGATTATACCTCACCCCTCCACTTT | CASSLAEWSWDYTSPLHF
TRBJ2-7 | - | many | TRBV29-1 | TGCAGCGTTGAAGACGGAGGTAGCTCCTACGAGCAGTACTTC | CSVEDGGSSYEQYF
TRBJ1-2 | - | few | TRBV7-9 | TGTGCCAGCAAAACCCTCGAGAAGGCGCATGGCTACACCTTC | CASKTLEKAHGYTF
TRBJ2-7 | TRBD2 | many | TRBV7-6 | TGTGCCAGCAGCGGTAGCGGGGGGGTATACGAGCAGTACTTC | CASSGSGGVYEQYF
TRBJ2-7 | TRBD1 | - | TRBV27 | TGTGCCAGCAGTCCATTCGGACAGGGTGGCTTTGAGCAGTACTTC | CASSPFGQGGFEQYF
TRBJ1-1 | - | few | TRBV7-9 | TGTGCCAGCAGACTGGGGGGATTGAACACTGAAGCTTTCTTT | CASRLGGLNTEAFF
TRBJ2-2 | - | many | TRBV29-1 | TGCAGCGTTGATCCTCTGAACACCGGGGAGCTGTTTTTT | CSVDPLNTGELFF
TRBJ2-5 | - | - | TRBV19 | TGTGCCAGTAGTATAGGCACGTTTGGAGAGACCCAGTACTTC | CASSIGTFGETQYF
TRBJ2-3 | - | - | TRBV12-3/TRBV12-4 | TGTGCCAGCAGTCCTCATGGGGATACGCAGTATTTT | CASSPHGDTQYF
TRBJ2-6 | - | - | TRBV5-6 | TGTGACAGCAGCTTTTTTTCTGGGGCCAACGTCCTGACTTTC | CDSSFFSGANVLTF
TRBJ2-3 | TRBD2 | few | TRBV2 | TGTGCCAGCAGTGAAGCGCTAGCGGGGGGCCGTGGAGATACGCAGTATTTT | CASSEALAGGRGDTQYF
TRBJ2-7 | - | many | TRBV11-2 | TGTGCCAGCAGCCCCTACTCCCTCGGGTACGAGCAGTACTTC | CASSPYSLGYEQYF
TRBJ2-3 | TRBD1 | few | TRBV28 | TGTGCCAGCAGACGCAGCGACAGGGCTAGCACAGATACGCAGTATTTT | CASRRSDRASTDTQYF
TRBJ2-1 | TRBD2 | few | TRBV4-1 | TGCGCCAGCAGCCAAGTGGCGGGGGGGCCAAGTGAGCAGTTCTTC | CASSQVAGGPSEQFF
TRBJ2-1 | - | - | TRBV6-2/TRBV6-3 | TGTGCCAGCAGTTACTCCCCGGGGGCGTCTGAGCAGTTCTTC | CASSYSPGASEQFF
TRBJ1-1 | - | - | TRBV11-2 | TGTGCCAGCAGCTTAGTTCCGGGACGGATGAACACTGAAGCTTTCTTT | CASSLVPGRMNTEAFF
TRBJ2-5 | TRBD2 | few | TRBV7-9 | TGTGCCAGCGGACGGGAGGGCCAAGAGACCCAGTACTTC | CASGREGQETQYF
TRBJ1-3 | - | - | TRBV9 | TGTGCCAGCAGCGGCAGGGACCCTGGGAACACCATATATTTT | CASSGRDPGNTIYF
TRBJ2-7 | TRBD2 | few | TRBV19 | TGTGCCAGTAGCGCCGGGACTAGCAGGTACGAGCAGTACTTC | CASSAGTSRYEQYF
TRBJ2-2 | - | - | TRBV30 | TGTGCCTGGAGTATATCATACTCCACCGGGGAGCTGTTTTTT | CAWSISYSTGELFF
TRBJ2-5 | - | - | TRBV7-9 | TGTGCCAGCAGCTTAGCGGCGGAGGTGGAGACCCAGTACTTC | CASSLAAEVETQYF
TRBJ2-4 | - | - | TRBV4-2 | TGTACCAGCAGCCAAGATTATACAGAGAGGAGGGACATTCAGTACTTC | CTSSQDYTERRDIQYF
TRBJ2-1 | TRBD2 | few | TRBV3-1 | TGTGCCAGCAGCCAGGGACTAGCGGGGGGTTACGGGCAGTTCTTC | CASSQGLAGGYGQFF
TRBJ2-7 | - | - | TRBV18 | TGTGCCAGCTCACCACCGGGGGGCATGTACGAGCAGTACTTC | CASSPPGGMYEQYF